This T cell receptor (beta chain) was captured by sequencing in a study of blood T cell repertoires in COVID-19. Each participant's cohort was designated according to participant-reported clinical history. Profiling relied on immunoSEQ multiplex PCR, and the TCRdb table lists in-frame clones only, not all of them. The sample has 200,000 to 250,000 clones; 75% to 90% are singletons. The CDR3 spans 15 residues. CDR1 is MNHEY, CDR2 SVGAGI, per germline. J was trimmed by 6 bases and V by 4 bases; bases with no gene match: 12. This clonotype was obtained from a woman in her 30s who had been exposed to COVID-19. The chain uses TRBV6-5 and TRBJ2-7; 7 bases fit TRBD1. The material sequenced was PBMCs or T cells enriched from blood (not recorded which). CDR3 protein: CASSFHRTGEAEQYF. The CDR3 DNA reads as TGTGCCAGCAGTTTCCACCGGACAGGCGAGGCCGAGCAGTACTTC.